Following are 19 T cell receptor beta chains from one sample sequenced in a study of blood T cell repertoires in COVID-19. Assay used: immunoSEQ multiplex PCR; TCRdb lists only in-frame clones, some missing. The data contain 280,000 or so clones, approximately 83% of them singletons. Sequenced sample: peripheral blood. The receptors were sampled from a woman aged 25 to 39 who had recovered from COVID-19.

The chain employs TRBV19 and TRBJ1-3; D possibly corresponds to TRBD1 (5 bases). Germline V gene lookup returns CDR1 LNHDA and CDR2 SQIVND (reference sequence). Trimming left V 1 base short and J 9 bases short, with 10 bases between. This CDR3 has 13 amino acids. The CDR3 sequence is CASSIASGATIYF. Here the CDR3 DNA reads TGTGCCAGTAGTATAGCCAGCGGGGCCACCATATATTTT.

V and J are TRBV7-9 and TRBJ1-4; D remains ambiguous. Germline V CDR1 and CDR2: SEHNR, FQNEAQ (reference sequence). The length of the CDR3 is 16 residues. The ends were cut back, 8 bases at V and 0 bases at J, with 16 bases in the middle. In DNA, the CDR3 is TGTGCCAGCGAGCTACTTGGTGCTGCAACTAATGAAAAACTGTTTTTT. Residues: CASELLGAATNEKLFF.

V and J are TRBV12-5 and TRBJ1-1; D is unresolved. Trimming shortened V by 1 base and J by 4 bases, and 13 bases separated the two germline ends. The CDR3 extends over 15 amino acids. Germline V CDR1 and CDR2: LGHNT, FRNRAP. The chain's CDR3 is CASGLDIQGGTEAFF. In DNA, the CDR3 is TGTGCTAGTGGTTTGGACATTCAAGGAGGCACTGAAGCTTTCTTT.

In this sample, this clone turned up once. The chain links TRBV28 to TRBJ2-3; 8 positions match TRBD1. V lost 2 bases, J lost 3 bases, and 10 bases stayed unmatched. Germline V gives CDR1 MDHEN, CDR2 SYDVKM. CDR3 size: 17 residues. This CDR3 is CASSLAAWGQATDTQYF. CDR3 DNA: TGTGCCAGCAGTTTAGCCGCCTGGGGACAGGCGACAGATACGCAGTATTTT.

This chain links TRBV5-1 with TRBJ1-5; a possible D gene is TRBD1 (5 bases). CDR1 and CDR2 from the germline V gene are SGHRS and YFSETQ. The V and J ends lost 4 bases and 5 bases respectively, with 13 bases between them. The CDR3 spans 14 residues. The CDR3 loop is CASSAGLQDQPQHF. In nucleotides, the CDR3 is TGCGCCAGCAGCGCGGGACTTCAAGATCAGCCCCAGCATTTT.

The CDR3 coding sequence is TGTGCCAGCAGCCCTATAAAGGAGTTCACCGGGGAGCTGTTTTTT. It is translated as CASSPIKEFTGELFF. The chain couples TRBV11-2 to TRBJ2-2; D gene unclear. CDR3 length: 15 residues. Trimming left V 5 bases short and J 4 bases short, with 14 bases between. The germline V gene encodes CDR1 SGHAT and CDR2 FQNNGV.

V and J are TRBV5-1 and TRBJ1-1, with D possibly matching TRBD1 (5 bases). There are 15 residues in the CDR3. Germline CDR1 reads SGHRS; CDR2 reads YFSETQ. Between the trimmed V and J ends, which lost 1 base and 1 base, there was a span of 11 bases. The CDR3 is CASSLFEDKNTEAFF. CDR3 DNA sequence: TGCGCCAGCAGCTTGTTCGAGGACAAGAACACTGAAGCTTTCTTT.

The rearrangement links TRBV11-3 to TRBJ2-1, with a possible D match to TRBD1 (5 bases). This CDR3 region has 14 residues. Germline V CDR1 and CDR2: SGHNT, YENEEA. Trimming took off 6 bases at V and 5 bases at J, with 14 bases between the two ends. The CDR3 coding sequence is TGTGCCAGCAGGAAGGGGCAGGGAAACAATGAGCAGTTCTTC. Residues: CASRKGQGNNEQFF.

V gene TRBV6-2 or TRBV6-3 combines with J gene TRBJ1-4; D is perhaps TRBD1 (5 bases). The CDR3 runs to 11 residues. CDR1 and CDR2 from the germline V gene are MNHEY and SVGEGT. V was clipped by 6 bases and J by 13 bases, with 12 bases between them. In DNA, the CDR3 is TGTGCCAGCAGCATGGGGCAGATACTGTTTTTT. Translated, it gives CASSMGQILFF.

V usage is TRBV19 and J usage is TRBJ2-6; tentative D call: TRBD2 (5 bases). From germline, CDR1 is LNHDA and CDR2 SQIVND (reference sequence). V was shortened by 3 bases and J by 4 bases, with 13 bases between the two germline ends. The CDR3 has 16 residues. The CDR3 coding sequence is TGTGCCAGTAGTATCGACGGACTGAGGGGGGCCAACGTCCTGACTTTC. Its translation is CASSIDGLRGANVLTF.

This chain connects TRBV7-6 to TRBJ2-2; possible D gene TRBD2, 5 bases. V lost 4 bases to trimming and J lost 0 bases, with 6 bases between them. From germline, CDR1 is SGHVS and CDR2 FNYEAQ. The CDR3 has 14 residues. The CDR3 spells CASSSGTNTGELFF. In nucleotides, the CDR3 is TGTGCCAGCAGCTCGGGAACGAACACCGGGGAGCTGTTTTTT.

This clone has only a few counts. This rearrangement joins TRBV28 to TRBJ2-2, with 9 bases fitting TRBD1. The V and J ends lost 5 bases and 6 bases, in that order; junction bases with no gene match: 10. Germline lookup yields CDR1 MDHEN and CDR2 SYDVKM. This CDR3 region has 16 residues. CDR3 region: CASSHRGRGWPGELFF. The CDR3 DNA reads TGTGCCAGCAGTCACAGGGGGCGCGGGTGGCCCGGGGAGCTGTTTTTT. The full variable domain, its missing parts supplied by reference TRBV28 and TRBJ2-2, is DVKVTQSSRYLVKRTGEKVFLECVQDMDHENMFWYRQDPGLGLRLIYFSYDVKMKEKGDIPEGYSVSREKKERFSLILESASTNQTSMYLCASSHRGRGWPGELFFGEGSRLTVL.

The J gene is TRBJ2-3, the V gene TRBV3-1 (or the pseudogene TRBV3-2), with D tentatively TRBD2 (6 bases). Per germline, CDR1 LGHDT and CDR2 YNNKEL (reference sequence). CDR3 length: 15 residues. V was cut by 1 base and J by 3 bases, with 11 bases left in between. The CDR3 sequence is CASSQGGLETDTQYF. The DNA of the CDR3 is TGTGCCAGCAGCCAAGGGGGACTTGAGACAGATACGCAGTATTTT.

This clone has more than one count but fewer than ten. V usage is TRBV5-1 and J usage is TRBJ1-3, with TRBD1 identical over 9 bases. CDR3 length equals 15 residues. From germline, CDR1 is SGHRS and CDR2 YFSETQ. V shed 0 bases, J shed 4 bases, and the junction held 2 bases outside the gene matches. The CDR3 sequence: CASSLDRGPGNTIYF. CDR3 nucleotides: TGCGCCAGCAGCTTGGACAGGGGGCCGGGAAACACCATATATTTT. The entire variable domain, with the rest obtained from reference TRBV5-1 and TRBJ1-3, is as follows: KAGVTQTPRYLIKTRGQQVTLSCSPISGHRSVSWYQQTPGQGLQFLFEYFSETQRNKGNFPGRFSGRQFSNSRSEMNVSTLELGDSALYLCASSLDRGPGNTIYFGEGSWLTVV.

CDR3 residues: CASSPPGTGGTYNEQFF. The CDR3 DNA reads TGTGCCAGCAGCCCTCCCGGGACAGGGGGGACCTACAATGAGCAGTTCTTC. The chain carries TRBV5-4 and TRBJ2-1; 11 nucleotides line up with TRBD1. The junction had 8 bases not matched to a gene; V was cut back by 4 bases and J by 2 bases. The CDR3 is made up of 17 amino acids. CDR1 and CDR2 from the germline V gene are SGHNT and YYREEE (reference sequence). Looking up the rest from reference TRBV5-4 and TRBJ2-1 gives the full variable domain: ETGVTQSPTHLIKTRGQQVTLRCSSQSGHNTVSWYQQALGQGPQFIFQYYREEENGRGNFPPRFSGLQFPNYSSELNVNALELDDSALYLCASSPPGTGGTYNEQFFGPGTRLTVL.

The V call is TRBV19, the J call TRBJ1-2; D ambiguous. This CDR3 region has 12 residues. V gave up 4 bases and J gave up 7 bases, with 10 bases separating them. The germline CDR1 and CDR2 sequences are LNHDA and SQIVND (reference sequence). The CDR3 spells CASSTGLSGYTF. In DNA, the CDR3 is TGTGCCAGTAGTACAGGTTTATCTGGCTACACCTTC. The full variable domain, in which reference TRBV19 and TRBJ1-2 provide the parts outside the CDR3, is DGGITQSPKYLFRKEGQNVTLSCEQNLNHDAMYWYRQDPGQGLRLIYYSQIVNDFQKGDIAEGYSVSREKKESFPLTVTSAQKNPTAFYLCASSTGLSGYTFGSGTRLTVV.

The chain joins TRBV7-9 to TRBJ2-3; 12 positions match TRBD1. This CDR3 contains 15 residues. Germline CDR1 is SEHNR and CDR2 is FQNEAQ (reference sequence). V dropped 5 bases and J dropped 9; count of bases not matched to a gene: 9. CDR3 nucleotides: TGTGCCAGCAGCCCCGGGACAGGGGGCTACCAGACGCAGTATTTT. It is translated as CASSPGTGGYQTQYF.

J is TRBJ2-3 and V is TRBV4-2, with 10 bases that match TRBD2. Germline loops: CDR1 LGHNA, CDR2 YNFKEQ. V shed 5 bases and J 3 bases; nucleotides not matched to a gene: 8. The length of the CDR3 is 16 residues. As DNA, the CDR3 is TGTGCCAGCAGCACCCCTAGCGGGAGTTTTACAGATACGCAGTATTTT. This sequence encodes CASSTPSGSFTDTQYF.

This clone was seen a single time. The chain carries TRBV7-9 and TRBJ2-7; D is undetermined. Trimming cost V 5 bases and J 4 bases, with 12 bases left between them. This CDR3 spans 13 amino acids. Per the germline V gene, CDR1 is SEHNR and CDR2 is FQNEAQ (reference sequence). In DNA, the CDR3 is TGTGCCAGCAGCCCTGAGTTGAAATACGAGCAGTACTTC. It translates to CASSPELKYEQYF.